The 9 T cell receptor beta chains listed next were all sequenced from one sample in a study of early T cells in non-severe SARS-CoV-2 infection. TCRdb re-derived calls from the 5' RACE reads in MiXCR, one entry per CDR3 protein. The sample has 35,000 to 45,000 distinct CDR3 sequences; around 6.1% are singletons. Sequenced sample: whole blood. Receptors originate from an adult who was a healthcare worker with PCR-confirmed SARS-CoV-2 infection or an uninfected control (not recorded which).

The J gene is TRBJ2-3, the V gene TRBV6-4; 12 nucleotides agree with TRBD2. CDR3 length equals 15 residues. Germline lookup yields CDR1 MRHNA and CDR2 SNTAGT. With V trimmed by 5 bases and J by 5 bases, 5 bases remained unmatched. The CDR3 loop is CASSPSGGAVDTQYF. In DNA, the CDR3 is TGTGCCAGCAGTCCTAGCGGGGGGGCCGTAGATACGCAGTATTTT.

The genes are TRBV11-2 and TRBJ1-4; TRBD1 matches at 10 bases. V trimming: 1 base; J trimming: 8 bases; junction bases outside the gene matches: 7. Germline loops: CDR1 SGHAT, CDR2 FQNNGV. This CDR3 is built from 16 residues. The CDR3 DNA is TGTGCCAGCAGCTTAGTGGGGACAGGGGCCGGCGAAAAACTGTTTTTT. Translation gives CASSLVGTGAGEKLFF. Complete variable domain (other parts from reference TRBV11-2 and TRBJ1-4): EAGVAQSPRYKIIEKRQSVAFWCNPISGHATLYWYQQILGQGPKLLIQFQNNGVVDDSQLPKDRFSAERLKGVDSTLKIQPAKLEDSAVYLCASSLVGTGAGEKLFFGSGTQLSVL.

A few counts support this clonotype. The chain combines TRBV6-5 with TRBJ2-3; 7 nucleotides line up with TRBD2. The junction had 11 bases not matched to a gene; V was cut back by 5 bases and J by 12 bases. This CDR3 spans 13 amino acids. Germline-derived CDR1 and CDR2 are MNHEY and SVGAGI. The DNA of the CDR3 is TGTGCCAGCAGTACGGCGGGGGAGGGGTATCAGTATTTT. This encodes CASSTAGEGYQYF.

DNA of the CDR3: TGTGCCAGCAGTTCCTACCCCTCTGGAAACACCATATATTTT. Its protein is CASSSYPSGNTIYF. The V call is TRBV6-6, the J call TRBJ1-3; D remains unclear. V was cut by 4 bases and J by 0 bases, with 7 bases left in between. The CDR3 covers 14 residues. Germline loops: CDR1 MNHNY, CDR2 SVGAGI (reference sequence).

This clonotype was observed a few times. V gene TRBV19 combines with J gene TRBJ2-2, with D possibly being TRBD1 (6 bases). There are 15 residues in the CDR3. V lost 3 bases and J 2 bases, leaving 10 bases between the germline ends. Germline values: CDR1 LNHDA, CDR2 SQIVND (reference sequence). CDR3 loop: CASSIQQGNTGELFF. As DNA, the CDR3 is TGTGCCAGTAGTATTCAACAGGGAAACACCGGGGAGCTGTTTTTT.

This clonotype was detected a few times. V and J are TRBV30 and TRBJ2-7; no reliable D call. Germline values: CDR1 GTSNPN, CDR2 SVGIG (reference sequence). CDR3 length equals 14 residues. The V and J ends lost 0 bases and 4 bases respectively, with 13 bases between them. CDR3 protein: CAWSVMGNGYEQYF. CDR3 coding DNA: TGTGCCTGGAGTGTAATGGGGAACGGGTACGAGCAGTACTTC.

This clonotype was detected a few times. The chain combines TRBV4-1 with TRBJ2-1; 13 bases are shared with TRBD2. The CDR3 has 18 residues. CDR1 and CDR2 from the germline V gene are MGHRA and YSYEKL. V trimming: 0 bases; J trimming: 3 bases; junction bases outside the gene matches: 5. Here the CDR3 reads CASSQETSGGFVYNEQFF. In nucleotides, the CDR3 is TGCGCCAGCAGCCAAGAGACTAGCGGGGGGTTTGTCTACAATGAGCAGTTCTTC.

In this sample, this clonotype turned up many times. V is TRBV28 and J is TRBJ1-1; D unresolved. This CDR3 has 15 amino acids. V lost 3 bases, J lost 1 base, and 12 bases lay in between. Germline assignment: CDR1 MDHEN and CDR2 SYDVKM. The CDR3 DNA follows: TGTGCCAGCAGTTTCCCCCTTTCCAGGAACACTGAAGCTTTCTTT. Translation gives CASSFPLSRNTEAFF.

V and J are TRBV9 and TRBJ2-5; TRBD1 is a possible D gene (6 bases). Germline CDR1 reads SGDLS; CDR2 reads YYNGEE. CDR3 length: 14 amino acids. Trimming removed 4 bases from V and 5 bases from J, with 15 bases in between. The CDR3: CASSTTGLGETQYF. CDR3 DNA sequence: TGTGCCAGCAGCACAACAGGGTTGGGGGAGACCCAGTACTTC.